This is a list of T cell receptor beta chains from one sample in a study of cytomegalovirus exposure and HLA in healthy donors. Method: immunoSEQ multiplex PCR; TCRdb's copy keeps in-frame clones and lacks some. This sample carries roughly 160,000 clones, around 85% of them seen once, and the ten largest clones take 0.75% to 0.95%. The sequencing sample was made of PBMCs. These receptors came from a woman in her thirties in good health and CMV-seronegative. Both conserved end residues are part of each CDR3. The D gene is left open where the match is weak. Expanded clones are given a class, and other clones once, few, many or no size at all.

v_gene	j_gene	d_gene	abundance	CDR3nt	CDR3aa
TRBV4-1	TRBJ2-1	.	.	TGCGCCAGCAGCCAAGAGGGGCAAGGACTACCTACCGATGAGCAGTTCTTC	CASSQEGQGLPTDEQFF
TRBV6-4	TRBJ2-1	TRBD2	.	TGTGCCAGCAGTGACTTGGGGACTAGATCCTACAATGAGCAGTTCTTC	CASSDLGTRSYNEQFF
TRBV6-1	TRBJ1-5	TRBD1	.	TGTGCCAGCAGTGGACCGGGACAGGGTGGTGGTGGCAATCAGCCCCAGCATTTT	CASSGPGQGGGGNQPQHF
TRBV5-1	TRBJ2-6	.	.	TGCGCCAGCAGCTTGGTGGGGGGTTCAGGGGCCAACGTCCTGACTTTC	CASSLVGGSGANVLTF
TRBV7-7	TRBJ2-7	TRBD1	.	TGTGCCAGCAGCTCGGACAGGGCTGGGGAGCAGTACTTC	CASSSDRAGEQYF
TRBV13	TRBJ2-3	.	.	TGTGCCAGCAGATCGATTAGGGAGGCCACAGATACGCAGTATTTT	CASRSIREATDTQYF
TRBV11-1	TRBJ2-1	.	.	TGTGCCAGCAGCCCCCGGGGTTCCTACAATGAGCAGTTCTTC	CASSPRGSYNEQFF
TRBV5-4	TRBJ2-7	.	.	TGTGCCAGCAGCGGTCCGGGGGAGCAGTACTTC	CASSGPGEQYF
TRBV27	TRBJ2-1	.	.	TGTGCCAGCAGTTACGGGTTTGAGCAGTTCTTC	CASSYGFEQFF
TRBV7-9	TRBJ2-2	.	.	TGTGCCAGCAGCTCAGGGGTGTCGGAGAACACCGGGGAGCTGTTTTTT	CASSSGVSENTGELFF
TRBV11-2	TRBJ2-7	.	.	TGTGCCAGCAGTTCTCCGGGAAAATACGAGCAGTACTTC	CASSSPGKYEQYF
TRBV28	TRBJ2-1	.	.	TGTGCCACTACGTCGAATGAGCAGTTCTTC	CATTSNEQFF
TRBV12-5	TRBJ2-5	.	.	TGTGCTAGTGGTTTGGACCGGGGTCAAGAGACCCAGTACTTC	CASGLDRGQETQYF
TRBV2	TRBJ1-5	.	.	TGTGCCAGCAGAACAGCAGGGTCGGTTGGCAATCAGCCCCAGCATTTT	CASRTAGSVGNQPQHF
TRBV7-6	TRBJ2-1	TRBD2	.	TGTGCCAGCAGCTCGTTCACTAGCGGGGGGGCCTTTGAGCAGTTCTTC	CASSSFTSGGAFEQFF
TRBV5-1	TRBJ2-1	TRBD2	.	TGCGCCAGCAGCTCCAGCGGGGGGGCCGGAAATGAGCAGTTCTTC	CASSSSGGAGNEQFF
TRBV9	TRBJ2-7	TRBD2	.	TGTGCCAGCAGCGTAGGTGATGGTAGCGGGATCTCCTACGAGCAGTACTTC	CASSVGDGSGISYEQYF
TRBV6-5	TRBJ2-1	.	once	TGTGCCAGCAGTCCGGACCGGGGAGGATACAATGAGCAGTTCTTC	CASSPDRGGYNEQFF
TRBV5-1	TRBJ2-2	TRBD1	.	TGCGCCAGCGGTCCCAGGGGGCGGTCCGGGGAGCTGTTTTTT	CASGPRGRSGELFF
TRBV11-2	TRBJ1-3	TRBD1	.	TGTGCCAGCAGCGCCGGGACAGGGGTAATGAACACCATATATTTT	CASSAGTGVMNTIYF
TRBV19	TRBJ2-3	.	.	TGTGCCAGTAGGGAGGCCACTAGCACAGATACGCAGTATTTT	CASREATSTDTQYF
TRBV27	TRBJ2-7	TRBD2	.	TGTGCCAGCAGTTTATTGGGAGGGCCAGGGGAGCAGTACTTC	CASSLLGGPGEQYF
TRBV27	TRBJ2-7	TRBD1	.	TGTGCCAGCAGTAAGGGACAGATCCGTGTCTACGAGCAGTACTTC	CASSKGQIRVYEQYF
TRBV19	TRBJ2-7	TRBD1	once	TGTGCCAGTAGTCCGCGGACAGGGGGCTCTCGGGAGCAGTACTTC	CASSPRTGGSREQYF
TRBV11-3	TRBJ2-1	TRBD1	.	TGTGCCAGCAGCCCCGGGACAGGGTGGTACAATGAGCAGTTCTTC	CASSPGTGWYNEQFF
TRBV4-1	TRBJ1-5	.	.	TGCGCCAGCAGCCCCACAGGGAGCAATCAGCCCCAGCATTTT	CASSPTGSNQPQHF
TRBV7-9	TRBJ2-3	TRBD2	.	TGTGCCAGCAGCTCGGTAACAGCGGGGGGCTTGACGCAGTATTTT	CASSSVTAGGLTQYF
TRBV6-5	TRBJ1-6	.	.	TGTGCCAGCAGACAGGGAGAGTCACCCCTCCACTTT	CASRQGESPLHF
TRBV9	TRBJ2-1	TRBD2	.	TGTGCCAGCAGCGCCTATCTAGCGGGGGGGTACAATGAGCAGTTCTTC	CASSAYLAGGYNEQFF
TRBV5-1	TRBJ1-2	.	few	TGCGCCAGCAGCTTAAACACGGGGGTGGATGGCTACACCTTC	CASSLNTGVDGYTF
TRBV7-2	TRBJ1-5	TRBD1	few	TGTGCCAGCAGCCCGGGACAGGGGAATCAGCCCCAGCATTTT	CASSPGQGNQPQHF
TRBV14	TRBJ1-6	.	.	TGTGCCAGCAGCCAAGGGGCAAGTTATAATTCACCCCTCCACTTT	CASSQGASYNSPLHF
TRBV5-5	TRBJ1-1	TRBD1	.	TGTGCCAGCAGCCCGCGGGACAGGGGGGACACTGAAGCTTTCTTT	CASSPRDRGDTEAFF
TRBV11-2	TRBJ1-5	TRBD1	.	TGTGCCAGCAGCACGGGACAGCCCAATCAGCCCCAGCATTTT	CASSTGQPNQPQHF
TRBV28	TRBJ1-2	.	.	TGTGCCAGCAGTTTATCAGTGCGGCCGACCCAAGTTGATGGCTACACCTTC	CASSLSVRPTQVDGYTF
TRBV19	TRBJ1-4	TRBD1	.	TGTGCCAGTCTCTCAGGGGGTGGAGGTGAAAAACTGTTTTTT	CASLSGGGGEKLFF
TRBV5-4	TRBJ2-7	TRBD2	.	TGTGCCAGCAGCCCGGGACTAGAACGGTGGGAGCAGTACTTC	CASSPGLERWEQYF
TRBV7-2	TRBJ1-3	TRBD1	.	TGTGCCAGCAGCCCGACAGGGGCATCGGGAAACACCATATATTTT	CASSPTGASGNTIYF
TRBV28	TRBJ2-5	.	.	TGTGCCAGCAGTCGTCGGCGAGGCGGGGAAGAGACCCAGTACTTC	CASSRRRGGEETQYF
TRBV19	TRBJ2-7	TRBD1	once	TGTGCCAGTAGTGCGGGACAGGGCTCCTACGAGCAGTACTTC	CASSAGQGSYEQYF
TRBV5-6	TRBJ2-5	TRBD2	.	TGTGCCAGCAGCCATCTGGGGACTAGCGGGGGGAGGGAGGAGACCCAGTACTTC	CASSHLGTSGGREETQYF
TRBV11-2	TRBJ2-4	.	once	TGTGCCAGCTCGGGGAGGCCCAAAAACATTCAGTACTTC	CASSGRPKNIQYF